The 14 T cell receptor beta chains reported below all come from one sample, sequenced in a study of shared clonotypes between healthy human individuals. Sequencing was performed with immunoSEQ multiplex PCR; in TCRdb, only in-frame clones are kept and a portion is missing. The sample comprises hundreds of thousands of clones, 90% to 96% of which are singletons, and 0.055% to 0.075% rests with the top ten. Sequenced input: naive CD4+ T cells sorted from blood. Subset: CD45RA+ positively selected. The source is a woman in her twenties or thirties in good health.

This chain connects TRBV19 to TRBJ2-1; no clear D. This CDR3 contains 14 residues. Trimming took off 4 bases at V and 5 bases at J, with 12 bases between the two ends. Germline loops: CDR1 LNHDA, CDR2 SQIVND (reference sequence). This CDR3 is CASSKVTNHNEQFF. The CDR3 coding sequence is TGTGCCAGTAGTAAGGTCACTAATCACAATGAGCAGTTCTTC.

The CDR3 spells CATSRGPSGYTF. The CDR3 bases are TGTGCCACCAGCAGAGGACCGAGTGGCTACACCTTC. The chain uses TRBV15 and TRBJ1-2; D gene unclear. V was cut by 1 base and J by 7 bases, with 7 bases left in between. The CDR3 covers 12 residues. Germline CDR1 and CDR2: LNHNV and YYDKDF (reference sequence).

The chain joins TRBV6-5 to TRBJ2-3; no reliable D call. The CDR3 is made up of 12 amino acids. CDR1 and CDR2 from the germline V gene are MNHEY and SVGAGI. Between the trimmed V and J ends, which lost 0 bases and 6 bases, there was a span of 4 bases. CDR3 bases: TGTGCCAGCAGTTACTCGTATGATACGCAGTATTTT. Amino acid sequence: CASSYSYDTQYF.

The rearrangement uses TRBV7-6 and TRBJ1-4; the match to TRBD1 covers 7 bases. CDR3 length: 15 residues. V lost 4 bases to trimming and J lost 13 bases; unmatched junction nucleotides: 15. Germline V gene data show CDR1 as SGHVS and CDR2 as FNYEAQ. The CDR3 coding sequence is TGTGCCAGCAGCTCGAGGACAGGACCTCGGGGGCGACTGTTTTTT. It encodes CASSSRTGPRGRLFF. Filled out from reference TRBV7-6 and TRBJ1-4, the complete variable domain reads GAGVSQSPRYKVTKRGQDVALRCDPISGHVSLYWYRQALGQGPEFLTYFNYEAQQDKSGLPNDRFSAERPEGSISTLTIQRTEQRDSAMYRCASSSRTGPRGRLFFGSGTQLSVL.

The CDR3 region has the DNA TGTGCCAGCAGTGAGAGGCAGGTTTTTAGTGAGCAGTTCTTC. It specifies CASSERQVFSEQFF. This rearrangement joins TRBV2 to TRBJ2-1; D is undetermined. The germline V gene has CDR1 SNHLY and CDR2 FYNNEI. CDR3 length equals 14 residues. The V end lost 3 bases, the J end lost 9 bases, and 15 bases lay between the germline ends.

This chain joins TRBV2 and TRBJ1-1, with D possibly being TRBD1 (5 bases). The V gene's germline CDR1 is SNHLY and CDR2 FYNNEI. The CDR3 consists of 13 residues. The V gene lost 6 bases and the J gene lost 1 base, with 9 bases spanning the gap. The CDR3 sequence is CASRGQKNTEAFF. The DNA of the CDR3 is TGTGCCAGCAGAGGACAAAAGAACACTGAAGCTTTCTTT.

The chain carries TRBV7-6 and TRBJ2-1, with 11 bases matching TRBD2. Germline V CDR1 and CDR2: SGHVS, FNYEAQ. After removal of 4 bases from V and 1 base from J, the junction contained 3 bases not matched to a gene. The CDR3 extends over 16 amino acids. The CDR3 loop reads CASSSLAGGSYNEQFF. In DNA, the CDR3 is TGTGCCAGCAGCTCCCTAGCGGGAGGTTCCTACAATGAGCAGTTCTTC.

The chain is built from TRBV4-2 and TRBJ1-6, with 7 bases that match TRBD1. The CDR3 has 15 residues. Trimming took 0 bases from V and 9 from J; bases not matched to a gene: 5. CDR1 is LGHNA and CDR2 is YNFKEQ in the germline V gene. The CDR3 reads CASSQEPDRVSPLHF. The CDR3 nucleotides are TGTGCCAGCAGCCAAGAACCCGACAGGGTTTCACCCCTCCACTTT.

The J gene is TRBJ2-5, the V gene TRBV5-4; tentatively, D is TRBD2 (6 bases). The end of the DNA fits TRBJ2-7 better, so the J call may be wrong. The germline V gene has CDR1 SGHNT and CDR2 YYREEE (reference sequence). This CDR3 comprises 14 residues. DNA for the CDR3: TGTGCCAGCAGCTTGGGGGGGAGGTCGGGCGAGCAGTACTTC. Protein product: CASSLGGRSGEQYF.

The V and J genes are TRBV9 and TRBJ2-2, with TRBD1 matching 9 bases. The CDR3 extends over 17 amino acids. With V trimmed by 3 bases and J by 3 bases, 9 bases remained unmatched. Germline lookup yields CDR1 SGDLS and CDR2 YYNGEE. The CDR3 coding sequence is TGTGCCAGCAGCGAGCGGGGAGGGACAGGGTACACCGGGGAGCTGTTTTTT. Amino acid sequence: CASSERGGTGYTGELFF.

The chain uses TRBV6-5 and TRBJ1-1; D is possibly TRBD1 (6 bases). The V end was cut by 2 bases, the J end by 4 bases, with 11 bases between. The CDR3 runs to 14 residues. In germline, CDR1 is MNHEY, CDR2 SVGAGI. CDR3 DNA sequence: TGTGCCAGCAGTTACCAAGGGGGAGGCACTGAAGCTTTCTTT. As protein: CASSYQGGGTEAFF.

The chain joins TRBV6-5 to TRBJ2-7, with TRBD2 matching 8 bases. This CDR3 comprises 15 residues. Germline-derived CDR1 and CDR2 are MNHEY and SVGAGI. Trimming at V came to 0 bases and at J to 3 bases, leaving 4 bases not matched to a gene. CDR3 in amino acids: CASSYSGLGDYEQYF. The CDR3 nucleotides read TGTGCCAGCAGTTACTCGGGACTAGGGGACTACGAGCAGTACTTC.

Worth noting for this clone: The sample contains more than one DNA sequence encoding this CDR3. The rearrangement links TRBV27 to TRBJ1-2, with D possibly matching TRBD1 (6 bases). Germline CDR1 is MNHEY and CDR2 is SMNVEV (reference sequence). The CDR3 covers 13 residues. With 5 bases removed from V and 8 bases from J, the gap between germline ends came to 15 bases. CDR3 bases: TGTGCCAGCAGTCCCCAGGGGAGAGGCGGCTACACCTTC. This encodes CASSPQGRGGYTF.

The chain links TRBV5-1 to TRBJ2-1, with D unresolved. The CDR3 length is 15 residues. The germline V and J ends were trimmed by 4 bases and 0 bases, with 11 bases remaining between them. CDR1 is SGHRS and CDR2 is YFSETQ in the germline V gene. CDR3 DNA: TGCGCCAGCAGCACCCGCCTCAGCTCCTACAATGAGCAGTTCTTC. It specifies CASSTRLSSYNEQFF.